The rows below give T cell receptor beta chains drawn from one sample of a study of identical twins. TCRdb reprocessed the 5' RACE reads with MiXCR, giving one entry per CDR3 protein. Counted here are 250,000 to 350,000 distinct CDR3 sequences, approximately 8% occurring once; the ten biggest clones make up over 2%. Another study also made use of these data, one on yellow fever vaccine responses in identical twins.

Sequencing input: memory (CD45RO+) T cells sorted from blood. The origin of the receptors is a woman aged 18 to 35 in good health. CDR3s leave out the opening cysteine and the closing phenylalanine or tryptophan. The order of the fields is V gene, clone size, CDR3 protein. Size tells how often a clone was seen (once, few, many) or the class of an expanded clone, and some rows leave it out.

v_gene: TRBV7-6
abundance: -
CDR3aa: ASSLVEVGTSANEQF

v_gene: TRBV10-1
abundance: -
CDR3aa: ASSEGGAGIIQY

v_gene: TRBV7-2
abundance: few
CDR3aa: ASSREDRVRDTIY

v_gene: TRBV4-1
abundance: many
CDR3aa: ASRGTGFGQPQH

v_gene: TRBV20-1
abundance: few
CDR3aa: SARLGGNTIY

v_gene: TRBV5-1
abundance: many
CDR3aa: ASSLGVTTNYGYT

v_gene: TRBV3-1
abundance: many
CDR3aa: ASSHPNRGRTDTQY

v_gene: TRBV15
abundance: -
CDR3aa: ATRTGTGESENTGELF

v_gene: TRBV7-9
abundance: few
CDR3aa: ASSLSSTGSEKLF

v_gene: TRBV6-4
abundance: many
CDR3aa: ASSASASGNTDTQY

v_gene: TRBV18
abundance: few
CDR3aa: ATRETHYEQY

v_gene: TRBV28
abundance: -
CDR3aa: ASTLSPGRAANYGYT